This T cell receptor (beta chain) emerged from a study of cytomegalovirus exposure and HLA in healthy donors. Turning to the study itself: A data release that came early held some 79 million unique TCRs from HLA-typed donors.

V lost 5 bases to trimming and J lost 4 bases; unmatched junction nucleotides: 13. CDR1 is SGHTA and CDR2 is FQGNSA in the germline V gene. This CDR3 has 16 residues. PCR employed 60 Vbeta and 13 Jbeta primers. The data were produced by immunoSEQ multiplex PCR, yet TCRdb's version contains in-frame clones alone and is incomplete. The sample contains 140,000 or so clones, more than 60% of which appear only once. This chain uses TRBV7-2 with TRBJ1-2; 7 bases line up with TRBD1. The sample was PBMCs. The sequence derives from a woman aged 55 to 70 in good health and CMV-seronegative. The CDR3 DNA follows: TGTGCCAGCAGCAAATCCGCCGGAGCAGGGGGCTATGGCTACACCTTC. This translates into CASSKSAGAGGYGYTF.